This T cell receptor beta chain was observed in a study of blood T cell repertoires in COVID-19. In assigning cohorts, the study relied on participant-reported clinical history. Per the original methods: Amplification with reference gene primers provided the estimates of nucleated cell counts. Using immunoSEQ multiplex PCR, the repertoire was profiled, and TCRdb retains in-frame clones only, with some absent. The DNA was the basis for D and trimming; V, J and clone size are from that table. The sample has more than 450,000 clones, about 90% seen once. This CDR3 has 15 residues. Trimming pared 0 bases from V and 5 bases from J, leaving 10 bases between. Germline V gives CDR1 LGHDT, CDR2 YNNKEL (reference sequence).

The receptor was derived from a woman under 30 who had recovered from COVID-19. V and J are TRBV3-1 (or the pseudogene TRBV3-2) and TRBJ1-4; D unclear. Specimen: PBMCs or T cells enriched from blood (not recorded which). The CDR3 DNA reads as TGTGCCAGCAGCCAAGATTGGGCTTCCAATGAAAAACTGTTTTTT. This sequence encodes CASSQDWASNEKLFF.